The clone carrying this T cell receptor beta chain was detected ten times or more. TCRdb analysed the RT-PCR reads with MiXCR anew, one entry per CDR3 protein. In the table there are 650,000 to 800,000 distinct CDR3 sequences, 12% to 15% of which are singletons. V lost 6 bases, J lost 8 bases, and 13 bases lay in between. The CDR3 is 13 amino acids. In germline, CDR1 is SGHTA, CDR2 FQGNSA. The sequencing sample was made of memory CD4+ T cells from blood. This rearrangement joins TRBV7-2 to TRBJ1-4, with D possibly being TRBD1 (6 bases). This clonotype was sampled from a female donor in good health, serving as a healthy control. The CDR3 nucleotides are TGTGCCAGCAGTAGGGGGGCATTGGAAAAACTGTTTTTT. This encodes CASSRGALEKLFF.